Listed below are T cell receptor beta chains from one sample, sequenced in a study of cytomegalovirus exposure and HLA in healthy donors. The assay was immunoSEQ multiplex PCR, and TCRdb's table has in-frame clones only and misses some. This sample carries fewer than 200,000 clones, about 75% of them seen once, and the ten largest clones take roughly 7.3%. The material sequenced was PBMCs. The receptors originated from a male donor in good health and CMV-seropositive. Each CDR3 is given with its conserved first and last residue. A D gene is named only where the DNA matches it firmly. Size is stated for part of the rows, as once, few or many counts, or as a class when the clone is expanded.

TRBJ2-5,NA,TRBV6-5,TRBD2,CASSYSLGGEETQYF,TGTGCCAGCAGTTACTCTTTGGGGGGGGAGGAGACCCAGTACTTC
TRBJ2-7,few,TRBV27,TRBD1,CASSPQGAWYEQYF,TGTGCCAGCAGTCCACAGGGGGCTTGGTACGAGCAGTACTTC
TRBJ1-2,once,TRBV11-3,TRBD1,CASSFGTGDGYTF,TGTGCCAGCAGCTTTGGGACAGGGGATGGCTACACCTTC
TRBJ2-1,NA,TRBV6-4,TRBD2,CASSDSGWEGQFF,TGTGCCAGCAGTGACTCGGGATGGGAGGGGCAGTTCTTC
TRBJ1-3,NA,TRBV4-1,TRBD1,CASSRTGGDGNTIYF,TGCGCCAGCAGCCGAACAGGGGGCGACGGAAACACCATATATTTT
TRBJ2-7,NA,TRBV7-8,NA,CASSQGVTYEQYF,TGTGCCAGCAGCCAAGGGGTGACCTACGAGCAGTACTTC
TRBJ1-1,NA,TRBV7-8,NA,CASSSTELNTEAFF,TGTGCCAGCAGCTCGACAGAGCTAAACACTGAAGCTTTCTTT
TRBJ1-1,NA,TRBV5-1,NA,CASSLEGQGRIGVNTEAFF,TGCGCCAGCAGCTTGGAAGGTCAGGGAAGGATAGGGGTGAACACTGAAGCTTTCTTT
TRBJ1-1,NA,TRBV30,TRBD1,CAWTGQMNTEAFF,TGTGCCTGGACGGGACAGATGAACACTGAAGCTTTCTTT
TRBJ2-1,NA,TRBV27,TRBD1,CASSFTGGYNEQFF,TGTGCCAGCAGTTTTACAGGGGGCTACAATGAGCAGTTCTTC